This is a list of T cell receptor beta chains from one sample in a study of persistence of HIV-infected CD4 T cells. Sequencing was performed with immunoSEQ multiplex PCR; in TCRdb, only in-frame clones are kept and a portion is missing. The sample comprises tens of thousands of clones, about 89% of which are singletons, and 1.8% rests with the top ten. These TCRs are of unknown antigen specificity. The material was CD4+ T cells sorted from PBMCs after approximately 18-hour stimulation, obtained from a patient who received antiretroviral therapy. The receptors stem from an adult man with HIV who was CMV-seropositive. The CDR3 runs from the conserved cysteine through the conserved F or W. The D gene is left open where the match is weak. Some rows mark clone size as missing; the rest say once, few, many or name a class of expanded clone.

J gene | clone size | V gene | D gene | CDR3 protein | CDR3 DNA
TRBJ1-1 | NA | TRBV11-2 | NA | CASSLGRKNTEAFF | TGTGCCAGCAGCTTAGGACGGAAGAACACTGAAGCTTTCTTT
TRBJ2-7 | NA | TRBV3-1/TRBV3-2 | NA | CASSQETVREQYF | TGTGCCAGCAGCCAGGAGACAGTTCGCGAGCAGTACTTC
TRBJ1-1 | NA | TRBV6-5 | NA | CASRGITGGTEAFF | TGTGCCAGCAGGGGAATAACGGGAGGCACTGAAGCTTTCTTT
TRBJ2-1 | NA | TRBV19 | TRBD2 | CASSRSGGALDPYNEQFF | TGTGCCAGTAGTAGAAGCGGGGGGGCCTTAGATCCGTACAATGAGCAGTTCTTC
TRBJ2-2 | once | TRBV27 | TRBD1 | CASSQTGTGVWAATGELFF | TGTGCCAGCAGTCAGACCGGGACAGGGGTTTGGGCGGCCACCGGGGAGCTGTTTTTT
TRBJ2-3 | NA | TRBV7-3 | NA | CASSLTPAGHTDTQYF | TGTGCCAGCAGCTTAACACCCGCGGGACACACAGATACGCAGTATTTT
TRBJ1-5 | NA | TRBV5-6 | NA | CASRYASGPRRDQPQHF | TGTGCCAGCAGATATGCTTCCGGGCCTCGGCGGGATCAGCCCCAGCATTTT
TRBJ1-1 | NA | TRBV5-1 | NA | CASSLDGHNTEAFF | TGCGCCAGCAGCTTGGATGGACATAACACTGAAGCTTTCTTT
TRBJ2-7 | NA | TRBV5-1 | NA | CASSLAGQDYEQYF | TGCGCCAGCAGCTTGGCCGGGCAAGACTACGAGCAGTACTTC
TRBJ1-1 | NA | TRBV5-5 | NA | CASSQRPENTEAFF | TGTGCCAGCAGCCAGCGCCCCGAGAACACTGAAGCTTTCTTT
TRBJ1-6 | NA | TRBV10-3 | TRBD1 | CAISEGRGDLNSPLHF | TGTGCCATCAGTGAGGGCAGGGGGGATTTGAATTCACCCCTCCACTTT
TRBJ1-1 | once | TRBV18 | NA | CASSRTELNTEAFF | TGTGCCAGCTCACGCACAGAGTTGAACACTGAAGCTTTCTTT
TRBJ2-7 | once | TRBV28 | NA | CASRFKGRSYEQYF | TGTGCCAGCAGATTTAAGGGTCGCTCCTACGAGCAGTACTTC
TRBJ2-3 | NA | TRBV7-3 | NA | CASSLTVRGTDTQYF | TGTGCCAGCAGCTTAACAGTGCGCGGCACAGATACGCAGTATTTT
TRBJ2-1 | NA | TRBV12-3/TRBV12-4 | NA | CASSFAYNEQFF | TGTGCCAGCAGTTTTGCCTACAATGAGCAGTTCTTC
TRBJ2-7 | NA | TRBV12-5 | TRBD1 | CARGQSYEQYF | TGTGCTAGGGGACAGTCCTACGAGCAGTACTTC
TRBJ2-2 | NA | TRBV19 | TRBD1 | CASRRQGRSTGELFF | TGTGCCAGTAGGAGACAGGGGAGGAGCACCGGGGAGCTGTTTTTT
TRBJ1-6 | NA | TRBV3-1/TRBV3-2 | NA | CASSQRQNSPLHF | TGTGCCAGCAGCCAGAGACAGAATTCACCCCTCCACTTT
TRBJ2-7 | NA | TRBV6-1 | NA | CASSEAAQAYEQYF | TGTGCCAGCAGTGAGGCCGCACAGGCTTACGAGCAGTACTTC
TRBJ2-1 | NA | TRBV13 | NA | CASSFEAKQFF | TGTGCCAGCAGCTTTGAGGCTAAGCAGTTCTTC
TRBJ1-6 | NA | TRBV5-4 | NA | CASSLEQGTRPNSPLHF | TGTGCCAGCAGCTTGGAGCAAGGGACAAGGCCCAATTCACCCCTCCACTTT
TRBJ2-2 | NA | TRBV7-3 | NA | CASSSSGTGAHTGELFF | TGTGCCAGCAGCTCCTCCGGGACGGGGGCCCACACCGGGGAGCTGTTTTTT
TRBJ1-6 | NA | TRBV20-1 | NA | CSASYVQGSNSPLHF | TGCAGTGCTAGTTACGTGCAGGGAAGTAATTCACCCCTCCACTTT
TRBJ2-7 | NA | TRBV5-1 | NA | CASTPTSGPAYEQYF | TGCGCCAGCACCCCGACTTCGGGGCCCGCCTACGAGCAGTACTTC
TRBJ2-1 | NA | TRBV2 | TRBD1 | CASMGSIPGQGSYNEQFF | TGTGCCAGCATGGGAAGCATTCCGGGACAGGGATCCTACAATGAGCAGTTCTTC
TRBJ1-1 | few | TRBV27 | NA | CASKAGERNTEAFF | TGTGCCAGCAAGGCAGGGGAGCGGAACACTGAAGCTTTCTTT
TRBJ1-4 | NA | TRBV5-1 | TRBD1 | CASSIGQGGEKLFF | TGCGCCAGCAGCATTGGACAGGGCGGTGAAAAACTGTTTTTT